The clone carrying this TCR beta chain was picked up a small number of times. In germline, CDR1 is LGHNA, CDR2 YNFKEQ. The V and J ends lost 0 bases and 2 bases, in that order; junction bases with no gene match: 1. The CDR3 has 16 amino acids. This sample stems from a study of T cell changes during pregnancy in multiple sclerosis. Using immunoSEQ multiplex PCR, the repertoire was profiled, and TCRdb retains in-frame clones only, with some absent. The sample lists roughly 52,000 clones; roughly 94% were seen once. The clonotype originates from a female donor with multiple sclerosis, enrolled in a pregnancy study. The chain is built from TRBV4-2 and TRBJ2-1; 10 bases map to TRBD2. Sequencing was performed on CD8+ T cells from peripheral blood mononuclear cells, taken in the third trimester of pregnancy. The CDR3 protein is CASSQDGTSAYNEQFF. The CDR3 region has the DNA TGTGCCAGCAGCCAAGATGGGACTAGCGCCTACAATGAGCAGTTCTTC.